These 13 T cell receptor beta chains originate from one sample sequenced in a study of blood T cell repertoires in COVID-19. Clones were read by immunoSEQ multiplex PCR, and TCRdb kept only the in-frame ones, dropping some. The sample shows around 93,000 clones, approximately 88% of them seen only once. The specimen was peripheral blood. The receptors were gathered from an older man with acute or convalescent COVID-19.

The CDR3 here is CASSRTGSNYGYTF. The CDR3 DNA sequence: TGTGCCAGCAGCCGAACAGGGTCTAACTATGGCTACACCTTC. The chain combines TRBV6-5 with TRBJ1-2; D may be TRBD1 (6 bases). The ends were cut back, 6 bases at V and 0 bases at J, with 11 bases in the middle. This CDR3 has 14 residues. CDR1 and CDR2 (germline): MNHEY, SVGAGI.

The genes are TRBV6-1 and TRBJ2-3; D is perhaps TRBD1 (6 bases). The CDR3 is 17 residues long. V lost 0 bases, J lost 2 bases, and 15 bases lay in between. Germline CDR1 and CDR2: MNHNS and SASEGT. Here the CDR3 DNA reads TGTGCCAGCAGTGAAGCGCGAAAGGACAGACTCACAGATACGCAGTATTTT. Amino acids: CASSEARKDRLTDTQYF.

This clone has just a few counts. The chain joins TRBV3-1 (or the pseudogene TRBV3-2) to TRBJ2-5, with a tentative D call TRBD2 (7 bases). V lost 4 bases and J lost 4, with 16 bases in between. Germline CDR1 and CDR2: LGHDT and YNNKEL (reference sequence). The CDR3 contains 15 residues. The CDR3 DNA sequence: TGTGCCAGCAGCCCCCGGGCCCGGGGGGCAGAGACCCAGTACTTC. This codes for CASSPRARGAETQYF.

V and J are TRBV6-6 and TRBJ2-2, with a tentative D call TRBD1 (6 bases). V gave up 5 bases and J gave up 0 bases, with 16 bases separating them. Germline CDR1 reads MNHNY; CDR2 reads SVGAGI (reference sequence). The CDR3 is made up of 17 amino acids. CDR3 in DNA: TGTGCCAGCAGTCGGAACCGGGACACAACGAACACCGGGGAGCTGTTTTTT. Amino acid sequence: CASSRNRDTTNTGELFF.

This clone was detected only once. The V gene is TRBV27, the J gene TRBJ1-2; D perhaps matches TRBD1 (6 bases). Germline lookup yields CDR1 MNHEY and CDR2 SMNVEV (reference sequence). The V and J ends lost 8 bases and 7 bases respectively, with 17 bases between them. The CDR3 consists of 13 residues. The CDR3 nucleotides read TGTGCCAGCCGGGGAGGGGGAGTGGGTGGCTACACCTTC. It translates to CASRGGGVGGYTF.

V and J are TRBV5-6 and TRBJ1-1; possible D gene TRBD1, 6 bases. V was trimmed by 8 bases and J by 1 base, leaving 15 bases between them. From germline, CDR1 is SGHDT and CDR2 YYEEEE. The length of the CDR3 is 14 residues. This CDR3 reads CASIVTGTNTEAFF. The CDR3, as DNA: TGTGCCAGTATCGTAACAGGGACGAACACTGAAGCTTTCTTT. Based on the CDR3 plus reference TRBV5-6 and TRBJ1-1, the full variable domain is DAGVTQSPTHLIKTRGQQVTLRCSPKSGHDTVSWYQQALGQGPQFIFQYYEEEERQRGNFPDRFSGHQFPNYSSELNVNALLLGDSALYLCASIVTGTNTEAFFGQGTRLTVV.

About this clone itself: The junction does not match germline at one end; this may be a read error. The chain couples TRBV7-2 to TRBJ2-2, with TRBD2 identical over 9 bases. Per germline, CDR1 SGHTA and CDR2 FQGNSA. The CDR3 covers 15 residues. The CDR3 bases are TGTGCCAGCAGCATAGCGGGGGACTCGGTCCGGGAGCTGTTTTTT. This translates into CASSIAGDSVRELFF.

The V and J genes are TRBV29-1 and TRBJ1-2; D is unclear. Looked up from germline, CDR1 is SQVTM and CDR2 is ANQGSEA. The CDR3 loop spans 11 amino acids. V lost 2 bases and J 4 bases, leaving 5 bases between the germline ends. Here the CDR3 DNA reads TGCAGCGTTGAACTGTTCTATGGCTACACCTTC. Encoded protein: CSVELFYGYTF.

The rearrangement uses TRBV12-3 or TRBV12-4 and TRBJ2-1; possible D gene TRBD1, 6 bases. This CDR3 has 12 residues. Trimming cost V 7 bases and J 9 bases, with 13 bases left between them. The CDR3: CASTHRAAEQFF. The DNA for the CDR3 is TGTGCCAGCACCCACAGGGCGGCTGAGCAGTTCTTC.

This rearrangement joins TRBV5-1 to TRBJ2-1; D ambiguous. CDR1 SGHRS and CDR2 YFSETQ come from the germline V gene. This CDR3 has 13 amino acids. V shed 7 bases and J shed 0 bases, with 8 bases lying between them. In nucleotides, the CDR3 is TGCGCCAGCTCACTGAGCTCCTACAATGAGCAGTTCTTC. Translating it yields CASSLSSYNEQFF.

The chain joins TRBV5-1 to TRBJ2-5; D possibly corresponds to TRBD1 (6 bases). V gave up 7 bases and J gave up 0 bases, with 16 bases separating them. CDR1 and CDR2 (germline): SGHRS, YFSETQ. The CDR3 has 15 residues. The CDR3 region is CASSGWGQDQETQYF. The CDR3 bases are TGCGCCAGCTCAGGTTGGGGACAAGACCAAGAGACCCAGTACTTC.

The V gene is TRBV7-3, the J gene TRBJ1-1; the match to TRBD1 covers 7 bases. V lost 2 bases to trimming and J lost 5 bases; unmatched junction nucleotides: 2. The CDR3 covers 13 residues. Germline V lookup: CDR1 SGHTA, CDR2 FQGTGA. The CDR3 is CASSLGTETEAFF. The CDR3 nucleotides read TGTGCCAGCAGCTTAGGGACAGAGACTGAAGCTTTCTTT.

This chain joins TRBV6-5 and TRBJ1-2, with 7 bases aligning to TRBD1. J gave up 7 bases and V 8 bases, and 13 bases lay outside the gene matches. The CDR3 is made up of 14 amino acids. From germline, CDR1 is MNHEY and CDR2 SVGAGI. The CDR3 DNA reads TGTGCCAGCGGAAGGAACAGGGGTGAGGGTGGCTACACCTTC. Protein sequence: CASGRNRGEGGYTF.